Listed here is a single T cell receptor beta chain. The data stem from a study of CD8+CD57+ T cells in acquired aplastic anemia. The overall study: Recorded DNA amounts for sorted CD4+ and CD8+ cells had an average of 3.2 ug.

Both TCR beta VDJ combination and CDR3 sequence profiling were carried out. Genomic DNA was the template for this profiling. TCRdb reanalysed the reads using MiXCR and keeps one entry per CDR3 protein. The sample carries 150,000 to 180,000 distinct CDR3 sequences, approximately 52% recorded once. The patients chosen for sequencing had shown expansion of CD8+CD57+ cells (detected by flow cytometry). Germline V gene lookup returns CDR1 ENHRY and CDR2 SYGVKD. The CDR3 has 14 residues. V gave up 6 bases and J gave up 8 bases; unmatched junction bases: 9. The genes are TRBV10-3 and TRBJ2-5, with 10 bases that match TRBD2. The receptor was derived from a human donor with aplastic anemia. The source material was sorted CD4+, CD8+, or CD8+CD57+ T cells (not recorded which) from PBMCs. CDR3 bases: TGTGCCATCAGGGATAGCGGGGGGCTTGAAACCCAGTACTTC. It translates to CAIRDSGGLETQYF.